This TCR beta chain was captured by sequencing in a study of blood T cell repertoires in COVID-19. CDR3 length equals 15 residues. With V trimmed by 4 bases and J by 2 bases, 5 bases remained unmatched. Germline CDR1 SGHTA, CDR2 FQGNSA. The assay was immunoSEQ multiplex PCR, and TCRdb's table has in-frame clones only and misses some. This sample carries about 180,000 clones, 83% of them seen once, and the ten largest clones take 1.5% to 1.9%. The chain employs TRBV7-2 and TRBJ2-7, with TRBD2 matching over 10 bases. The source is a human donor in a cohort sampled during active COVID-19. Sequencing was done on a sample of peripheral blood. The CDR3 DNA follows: TGTGCCAGCAGCTATAGCGGGAGGCCGCCCTACGAGCAGTACTTC. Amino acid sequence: CASSYSGRPPYEQYF.